The 31 T cell receptor beta chains in this list originate from one sample, sequenced in a study of T-cell reconstitution after alpha-beta-depleted transplantation in children. TCRbeta library preparation incorporated unique molecular identifiers. From the PCR reads, TCRdb called clonotypes with MiXCR, one entry per CDR3 protein. The sample shows roughly 200,000 distinct CDR3 sequences, 13% to 15% of them seen only once. This sample comprised PBMCs from the stem cell graft donor, obtained from the stem cell graft. The receptors stem from a human donor who donated a stem cell graft to a child with acute lymphoblastic leukemia.

At least ten counts were recorded for this clonotype. The chain carries TRBV5-1 and TRBJ2-2; unclear D gene. The length of the CDR3 is 12 residues. CDR1 is SGHRS and CDR2 is YFSETQ in the germline V gene. V lost 0 bases to trimming and J lost 3 bases, with 0 bases between them. The CDR3 bases are TGCGCCAGCAGCTTGGACACCGGGGAGCTGTTTTTT. It encodes CASSLDTGELFF.

This clonotype was recorded at least ten times. The rearrangement links TRBV7-8 to TRBJ1-5, with TRBD1 as a possible D gene (6 bases). Trimming removed 3 bases from V and 0 bases from J, with 9 bases in between. The germline V gene has CDR1 SGHVS and CDR2 FQNEAQ. This CDR3 is 15 amino acids long. CDR3 in amino acids: CASSFGQNSNQPQHF. The CDR3 DNA is TGTGCCAGCAGCTTCGGACAGAATAGCAATCAGCCCCAGCATTTT.

The V call is TRBV20-1, the J call TRBJ1-1; TRBD1 matches at 7 bases. The germline CDR1 and CDR2 sequences are DFQATT and SNEGSKA (reference sequence). V was clipped by 6 bases and J by 5 bases; unmatched bases: 9. The CDR3 contains 13 residues. Here the CDR3 DNA reads TGCAGTGCGCCGGACAGGAGGAGGACTGAAGCTTTCTTT. Translating it yields CSAPDRRRTEAFF.

This clonotype was observed a few times. The rearrangement joins TRBV5-1 to TRBJ2-5; 9 bases match TRBD1. V lost 3 bases to trimming and J lost 4 bases; unmatched junction nucleotides: 4. The CDR3 is 14 amino acids. The germline V gene encodes CDR1 SGHRS and CDR2 YFSETQ. The CDR3 nucleotides read TGCGCCAGCAGCTCGATGGGACAGGGAGAGACCCAGTACTTC. The encoded protein is CASSSMGQGETQYF.

This clonotype was detected ten times or more. The CDR3 DNA reads TGTGCCAGCAGTTACGCGGAGGGAAGCGCTTTCTTT. It is translated as CASSYAEGSAFF. The gene calls are TRBV6-5 and TRBJ1-1; D is ambiguous. Germline V gene lookup returns CDR1 MNHEY and CDR2 SVGAGI. V was shortened by 2 bases and J by 11 bases, with 12 bases between the two germline ends. The CDR3 loop spans 12 amino acids.

This clonotype showed up just a few times. The chain employs TRBV6-1 and TRBJ1-1; 7 bases match TRBD1. V dropped 7 bases and J dropped 5; count of bases not matched to a gene: 7. Per germline, CDR1 MNHNS and CDR2 SASEGT. This CDR3 is 13 amino acids long. The CDR3 here is CASTRGRWTEAFF. The CDR3 nucleotides read TGTGCCAGCACAAGGGGGCGTTGGACTGAAGCTTTCTTT.

This clonotype was counted at least ten times. The CDR3 region has the DNA TGTGCCATAGCCGAGGAGCGGACAGATACGCAGTATTTT. Translating it yields CAIAEERTDTQYF. The chain uses TRBV6-2 or TRBV6-3 and TRBJ2-3; D is possibly TRBD2 (5 bases). Per the germline V gene, CDR1 is MNHEY and CDR2 is SVGEGT. V dropped 10 bases and J dropped 3 bases, with 14 bases sitting between them. The CDR3 covers 13 residues.

Comment on this clonotype: One base away lies a much larger clone, so this may be a sequencing read error. The rearrangement joins TRBV5-1 to TRBJ1-1; D gene ambiguous. V dropped 10 bases and J dropped 1 base, with 17 bases sitting between them. The CDR3 is made up of 14 amino acids. The germline V gene has CDR1 SGHRS and CDR2 YFSETQ. The CDR3 here is CACTEGSQNTEAFF. The CDR3 DNA reads as TGCGCCTGCACAGAAGGTTCACAGAACACTGAAGCTTTCTTT.

In its sample, this clonotype was seen many times. The rearrangement uses TRBV20-1 and TRBJ2-1, with 12 bases matching TRBD2. Germline V gene sequence: CDR1 DFQATT, CDR2 SNEGSKA (reference sequence). The CDR3 consists of 15 residues. Germline trimming cut 0 bases from V and 5 bases from J; bases unmatched to any gene: 2. CDR3 nucleotide sequence: TGCAGTGCTAGAGATCCTAGCGGGAGGGACAATGAGCAGTTCTTC. Its protein is CSARDPSGRDNEQFF.

This clonotype showed up many times. V and J are TRBV6-5 and TRBJ1-5; tentative D call: TRBD1 (6 bases). The germline V and J ends were trimmed by 5 bases and 0 bases, with 14 bases remaining between them. The CDR3 sequence is 16 residues long. Germline V lookup: CDR1 MNHEY, CDR2 SVGAGI. The CDR3 nucleotides are TGTGCCAGCAGTCCCGTTGGGGGGCCTAGCAATCAGCCCCAGCATTTT. Translation: CASSPVGGPSNQPQHF.

The V gene is TRBV5-6, the J gene TRBJ2-7; D is undetermined. The CDR3 runs to 12 residues. Per germline, CDR1 SGHDT and CDR2 YYEEEE. V gave up 3 bases and J gave up 6 bases, with 10 bases separating them. Here the CDR3 reads CASSSYLREQYF. In DNA, the CDR3 is TGTGCCAGCAGCTCCTACCTTCGCGAGCAGTACTTC.

In this sample, this clonotype turned up many times. V usage is TRBV12-3 or TRBV12-4 and J usage is TRBJ2-1, with 16 positions matching TRBD2. The CDR3 totals 20 residues. The J segment lost 7 bases and the V segment lost 6 bases, leaving 18 bases of the junction unmatched. The CDR3 sequence: CASSHSGGTSGRGRKNEQFF. DNA for the CDR3: TGTGCCAGCAGCCATTCCGGTGGGACTAGCGGGAGGGGGAGAAAGAATGAGCAGTTCTTC.

As regards this clonotype: An end of the junction does not agree with germline; a read error may underlie this. This chain uses TRBV5-1 with TRBJ2-1; maybe TRBD2 (5 bases). CDR1 and CDR2 (germline): SGHRS, YFSETQ. CDR3 length: 16 residues. The CDR3, as DNA: TGCGCCAGCAGCTTGGAGTGGTCGGACTCCAACAATGAGCAGTTCTTC. Translating gives CASSLEWSDSNNEQFF.

This clonotype appeared a few times. V and J are TRBV20-1 and TRBJ2-1; weak D call: TRBD2 (6 bases). Trimming removed 4 bases at V and 2 bases at J, with 12 bases between. CDR1 is DFQATT and CDR2 is SNEGSKA in the germline V gene (reference sequence). The length of the CDR3 is 14 residues. CDR3 sequence: CSATRLVPYNEQFF. CDR3 DNA sequence: TGCAGTGCTACCAGACTAGTTCCCTACAATGAGCAGTTCTTC.

This clonotype came up a few times. The chain employs TRBV7-9 and TRBJ2-1, with TRBD1 identical over 9 bases. The germline gives CDR1 SEHNR, CDR2 FQNEAQ (reference sequence). The CDR3 has 15 amino acids. The V gene end was trimmed by 3 bases and the J gene end by 4 bases; junction bases not matched to a gene: 4. The CDR3 sequence is CASSFRGQGYNEQFF. CDR3 bases: TGTGCCAGCAGCTTCCGAGGACAGGGGTACAATGAGCAGTTCTTC.

This clonotype showed up many times. The V and J genes are TRBV5-1 and TRBJ2-5, with 8 bases matching TRBD1. From germline, CDR1 is SGHRS and CDR2 YFSETQ. Trimming removed 0 bases from V and 4 bases from J; junction bases left unmatched: 2. CDR3 size: 14 residues. CDR3 sequence reads: CASSLGDRGETQYF. DNA of the CDR3: TGCGCCAGCAGCTTGGGAGACAGGGGAGAGACCCAGTACTTC.

This clonotype was detected ten times or more. The CDR3 region is CAISDGEAEKLFF. CDR3 bases: TGTGCCATCAGTGACGGGGAGGCTGAAAAACTGTTTTTT. The chain has TRBV10-3 and TRBJ1-4; D not resolved. The germline V and J ends were trimmed by 3 bases and 7 bases, with 9 bases remaining between them. The CDR3 spans 13 residues. Germline loops: CDR1 ENHRY, CDR2 SYGVKD.

This clonotype was counted only a few times. The genes are TRBV5-4 and TRBJ2-1; D might be TRBD2 (6 bases). The CDR3 is 16 amino acids. CDR1 and CDR2 (germline): SGHNT, YYREEE (reference sequence). Trimming took 3 bases from V and 8 from J, leaving 21 bases between them. The CDR3 sequence is CASSSWGVQLEDEQFF. The CDR3 bases are TGTGCCAGCAGCTCCTGGGGGGTCCAGCTGGAAGATGAGCAGTTCTTC.

In its sample, this clonotype was seen many times. The chain combines TRBV5-5 with TRBJ2-7, with 10 bases that match TRBD1. The CDR3 consists of 15 residues. Trimming took 2 bases from V and 5 from J; bases not matched to a gene: 7. Germline CDR1 SGHKS, CDR2 YYEKEE (reference sequence). CDR3: CASSFDGTGADEQYF. The CDR3 nucleotides are TGTGCCAGCAGCTTTGACGGGACAGGGGCGGACGAGCAGTACTTC. The whole variable domain, remainder taken from reference TRBV5-5 and TRBJ2-7, is DAGVTQSPTHLIKTRGQQVTLRCSPISGHKSVSWYQQVLGQGPQFIFQYYEKEERGRGNFPDRFSARQFPNYSSELNVNALLLGDSALYLCASSFDGTGADEQYFGPGTRLTVT.

This clonotype was seen many times. This chain links TRBV5-5 with TRBJ2-6, with D tentatively TRBD2 (6 bases). Trimming cost V 4 bases and J 0 bases, with 11 bases left between them. Per germline, CDR1 SGHKS and CDR2 YYEKEE (reference sequence). The CDR3 is 16 amino acids. The CDR3 DNA follows: TGTGCCAGCAGCATTCACGGGGGCTCTGGGGCCAACGTCCTGACTTTC. Protein sequence: CASSIHGGSGANVLTF.

This clonotype was seen a few times. The J gene is TRBJ2-7, the V gene TRBV5-1; 9 bases fit TRBD2. The V gene end was trimmed by 4 bases and the J gene end by 0 bases; junction bases not matched to a gene: 14. This CDR3 is 18 amino acids long. The V gene's germline CDR1 is SGHRS and CDR2 YFSETQ. The CDR3 DNA reads as TGCGCCAGCAGCCCCGCGCGACTAGCGGACCCGAGCTCCTACGAGCAGTACTTC. Amino acid sequence: CASSPARLADPSSYEQYF.

The sample holds many counts of this clonotype. V is TRBV20-1 and J is TRBJ1-4; no clear D gene. V was shortened by 3 bases and J by 6 bases, with 8 bases between the two germline ends. The CDR3 is made up of 12 amino acids. Per the germline V gene, CDR1 is DFQATT and CDR2 is SNEGSKA (reference sequence). This CDR3 is CSASLFDEKLFF. As DNA, the CDR3 is TGCAGTGCTAGTCTCTTCGATGAAAAACTGTTTTTT.

This clonotype was detected ten times or more. CDR3 coding DNA: TGCGCCACCAAGAGCGGAAACTCCTACAATGAGCAGTTCTTC. This gives the protein CATKSGNSYNEQFF. V and J are TRBV5-1 and TRBJ2-1, with D perhaps matching TRBD2 (5 bases). This CDR3 region has 14 residues. The V end lost 9 bases, the J end lost 0 bases, and 13 bases lay between the germline ends. The germline gives CDR1 SGHRS, CDR2 YFSETQ.

V and J are TRBV5-1 and TRBJ2-3; 12 nucleotides match TRBD2. Germline V gene data show CDR1 as SGHRS and CDR2 as YFSETQ. The ends lost 4 bases at V and 5 bases at J; junction bases unmatched: 2. The CDR3 runs to 14 residues. CDR3 protein: CASSQTSGRDTQYF. The CDR3 DNA is TGCGCCAGCAGCCAGACTAGCGGGAGAGATACGCAGTATTTT.

This clonotype was found many times. The chain carries TRBV29-1 and TRBJ1-1; D ambiguous. Germline V gives CDR1 SQVTM, CDR2 ANQGSEA. This CDR3 comprises 11 residues. V lost 8 bases, J lost 3 bases, and 10 bases lay in between. This CDR3 is CSSMGYTEAFF. In nucleotides, the CDR3 is TGCAGCTCAATGGGGTACACTGAAGCTTTCTTT.

This clonotype occurred many times. The rearrangement links TRBV11-3 to TRBJ2-5; D may be TRBD1 or TRBD2 (5 bases each). Germline V gene sequence: CDR1 SGHNT, CDR2 YENEEA. The CDR3 covers 14 residues. Trimming shortened V by 3 bases and J by 4 bases, and 12 bases separated the two germline ends. The CDR3 loop reads CASSFVGRAETQYF. The DNA of the CDR3 is TGTGCCAGCAGCTTCGTGGGGCGGGCAGAGACCCAGTACTTC.

This clonotype was counted between two and nine times. This rearrangement joins TRBV7-8 to TRBJ2-3, with D unclear. Germline CDR1 and CDR2: SGHVS and FQNEAQ. The CDR3 extends over 13 amino acids. V lost 4 bases and J 2 bases, leaving 7 bases between the germline ends. This CDR3 reads CASSSLDTDTQYF. The CDR3 bases are TGTGCCAGCAGCTCCCTAGACACAGATACGCAGTATTTT. The complete variable domain, with remaining parts taken from reference TRBV7-8 and TRBJ2-3, reads GAGVSQSPRYKVAKRGQDVALRCDPISGHVSLFWYQQALGQGPEFLTYFQNEAQLDKSGLPSDRFFAERPEGSVSTLKIQRTQQEDSAVYLCASSSLDTDTQYFGPGTRLTVL.

There are many counts of this clonotype. The J gene is TRBJ2-1, the V gene TRBV10-3, with a tentative D call TRBD2 (5 bases). V was cut by 0 bases and J by 6 bases, with 15 bases left in between. Germline CDR1 reads ENHRY; CDR2 reads SYGVKD. The CDR3 totals 16 residues. This CDR3 is CAISESGAASGNEQFF. CDR3 sequence (DNA): TGTGCCATCAGTGAGTCGGGAGCGGCGTCTGGCAATGAGCAGTTCTTC.

This clonotype was observed at least ten times. The V gene is TRBV29-1, the J gene TRBJ2-1; D possibly corresponds to TRBD1 (6 bases). The CDR3 runs 11 residues. CDR1 and CDR2 from the germline V gene are SQVTM and ANQGSEA. The ends were cut back, 7 bases at V and 8 bases at J, with 12 bases in the middle. The CDR3 loop is CSGLDSHEQFF. The CDR3 nucleotides read TGCAGCGGACTGGACAGCCATGAGCAGTTCTTC.

This clonotype has a count of ten or more. The J gene is TRBJ2-5, the V gene TRBV10-3; D uncertain. Trimming left V 3 bases short and J 2 bases short, with 4 bases between. The CDR3 length is 12 residues. Germline V gene lookup returns CDR1 ENHRY and CDR2 SYGVKD. The CDR3 DNA sequence: TGTGCCATCAGTGATAGACAAGAGACCCAGTACTTC. It translates to CAISDRQETQYF.

The table lists this clonotype with many counts. This chain links TRBV28 with TRBJ2-3; D ambiguous. Germline CDR1 and CDR2: MDHEN and SYDVKM. Trimming took off 7 bases at V and 5 bases at J, with 10 bases between the two ends. This CDR3 is 12 amino acids long. The CDR3 loop is CASTSSGDTQYF. DNA of the CDR3: TGTGCCAGCACCTCTTCAGGAGATACGCAGTATTTT.